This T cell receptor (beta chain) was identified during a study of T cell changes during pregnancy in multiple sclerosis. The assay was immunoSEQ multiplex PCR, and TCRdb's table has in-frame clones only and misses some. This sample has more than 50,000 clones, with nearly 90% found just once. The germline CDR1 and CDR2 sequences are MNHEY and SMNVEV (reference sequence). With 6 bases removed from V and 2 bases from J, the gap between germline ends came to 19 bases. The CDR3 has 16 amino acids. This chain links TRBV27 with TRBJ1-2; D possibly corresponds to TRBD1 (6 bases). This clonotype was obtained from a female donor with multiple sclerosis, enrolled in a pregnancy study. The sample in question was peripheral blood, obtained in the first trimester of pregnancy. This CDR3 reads CASSPDKTGPNYGYTF. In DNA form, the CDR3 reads TGTGCCAGCAGCCCGGATAAGACAGGACCAAACTATGGCTACACCTTC.